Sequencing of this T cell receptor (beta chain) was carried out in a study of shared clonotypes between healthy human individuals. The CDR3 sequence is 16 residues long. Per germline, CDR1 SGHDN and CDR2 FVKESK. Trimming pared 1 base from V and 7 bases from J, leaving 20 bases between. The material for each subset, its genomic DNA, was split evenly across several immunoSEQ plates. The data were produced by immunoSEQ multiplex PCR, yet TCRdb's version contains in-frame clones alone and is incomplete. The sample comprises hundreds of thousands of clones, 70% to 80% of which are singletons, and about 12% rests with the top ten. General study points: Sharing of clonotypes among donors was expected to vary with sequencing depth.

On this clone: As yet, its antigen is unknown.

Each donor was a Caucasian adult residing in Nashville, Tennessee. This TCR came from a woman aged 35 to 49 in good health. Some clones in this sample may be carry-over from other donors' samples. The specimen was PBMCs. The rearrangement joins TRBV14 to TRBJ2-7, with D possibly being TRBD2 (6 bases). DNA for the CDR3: TGTGCCAGCAGCCAAGGTGGCGGGATAGGTATTTTGGAGCAGTACTTC. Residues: CASSQGGGIGILEQYF.